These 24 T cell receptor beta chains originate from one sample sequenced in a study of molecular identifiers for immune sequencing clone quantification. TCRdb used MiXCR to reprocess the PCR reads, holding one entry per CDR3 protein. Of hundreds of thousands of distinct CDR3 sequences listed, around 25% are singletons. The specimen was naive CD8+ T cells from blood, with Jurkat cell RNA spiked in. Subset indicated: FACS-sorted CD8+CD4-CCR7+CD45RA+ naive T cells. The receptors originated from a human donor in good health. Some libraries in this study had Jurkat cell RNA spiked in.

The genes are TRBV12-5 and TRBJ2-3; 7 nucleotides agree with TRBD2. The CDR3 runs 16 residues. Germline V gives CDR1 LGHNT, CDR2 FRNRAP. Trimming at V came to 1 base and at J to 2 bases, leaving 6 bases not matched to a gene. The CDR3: CASGLGGSRSTDTQYF. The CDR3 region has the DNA TGTGCTAGTGGTTTGGGCGGGAGTAGGTCCACAGATACGCAGTATTTT.

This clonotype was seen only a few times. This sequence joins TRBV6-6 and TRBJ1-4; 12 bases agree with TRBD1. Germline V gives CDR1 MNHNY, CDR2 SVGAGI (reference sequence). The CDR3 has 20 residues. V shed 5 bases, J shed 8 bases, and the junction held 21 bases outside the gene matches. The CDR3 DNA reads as TGTGCCAGCAGTAAACTAAGGGCCGGGACAGGGGGCGCGGAGGAGGAAAAACTGTTTTTT. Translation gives CASSKLRAGTGGAEEEKLFF.

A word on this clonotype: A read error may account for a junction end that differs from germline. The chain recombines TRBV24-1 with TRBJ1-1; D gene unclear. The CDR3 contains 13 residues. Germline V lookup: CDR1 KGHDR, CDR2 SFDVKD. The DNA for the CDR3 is TGTGACACCAGTGACCGCCAGTTCCCGAGGGCTTTCTTT. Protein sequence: CDTSDRQFPRAFF.

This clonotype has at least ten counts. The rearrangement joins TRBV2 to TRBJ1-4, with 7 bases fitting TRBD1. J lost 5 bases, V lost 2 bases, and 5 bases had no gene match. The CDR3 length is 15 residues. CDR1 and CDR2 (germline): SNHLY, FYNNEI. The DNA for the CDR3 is TGTGCCAGCAGTGAACCGGGACAGACAAATGAAAAACTGTTTTTT. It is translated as CASSEPGQTNEKLFF.

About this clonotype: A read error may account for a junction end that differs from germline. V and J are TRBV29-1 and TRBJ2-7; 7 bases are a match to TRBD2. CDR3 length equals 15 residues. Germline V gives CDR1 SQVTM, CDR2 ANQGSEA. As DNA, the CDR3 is TGCAGCGTTGAAGATCGCGCGGGAGTTGCCTACGAGCGGTACTTC. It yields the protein CSVEDRAGVAYERYF.

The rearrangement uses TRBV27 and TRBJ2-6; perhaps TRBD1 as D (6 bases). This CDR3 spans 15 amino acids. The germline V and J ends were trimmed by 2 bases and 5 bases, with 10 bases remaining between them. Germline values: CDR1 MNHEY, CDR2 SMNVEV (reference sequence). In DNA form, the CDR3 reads TGTGCCAGCAGTTTAAAAGGGGGATGGGCCAACGTCCTGACTTTC. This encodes CASSLKGGWANVLTF. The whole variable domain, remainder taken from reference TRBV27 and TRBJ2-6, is EAQVTQNPRYLITVTGKKLTVTCSQNMNHEYMSWYRQDPGLGLRQIYYSMNVEVTDKGDVPEGYKVSRKEKRNFPLILESPSPNQTSLYFCASSLKGGWANVLTFGAGSRLTVL.

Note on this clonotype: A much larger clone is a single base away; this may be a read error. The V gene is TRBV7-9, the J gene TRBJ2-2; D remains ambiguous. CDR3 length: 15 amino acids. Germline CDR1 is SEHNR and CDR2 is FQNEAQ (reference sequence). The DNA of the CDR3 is TGTGCCAGCAGCTTAGTAGGAACGAACCCCGGGGAGCTGTTTTTT. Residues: CASSLVGTNPGELFF.

CDR3 sequence: CASRTGLQGNNQPQHF. The CDR3 bases are TGTGCCAGCAGAACCGGTCTACAGGGGAACAATCAGCCCCAGCATTTT. The chain carries TRBV2 and TRBJ1-5, with 7 bases aligning to TRBD1. V lost 6 bases to trimming and J lost 3 bases; unmatched junction nucleotides: 11. The CDR3 consists of 16 residues. CDR1 and CDR2 from the germline V gene are SNHLY and FYNNEI. The variable domain in full, with the rest retrieved from reference TRBV2 and TRBJ1-5, is EPEVTQTPSHQVTQMGQEVILRCVPISNHLYFYWYRQILGQKVEFLVSFYNNEISEKSEIFDDQFSVERPDGSNFTLKIRSTKLEDSAMYFCASRTGLQGNNQPQHFGDGTRLSIL.

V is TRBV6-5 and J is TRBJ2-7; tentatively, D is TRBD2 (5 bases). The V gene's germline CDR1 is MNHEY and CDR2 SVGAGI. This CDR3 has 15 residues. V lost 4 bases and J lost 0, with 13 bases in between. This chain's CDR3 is CASSSARGGSYEQYF. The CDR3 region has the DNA TGTGCCAGCAGTTCCGCCCGTGGAGGCTCCTACGAGCAGTACTTC.

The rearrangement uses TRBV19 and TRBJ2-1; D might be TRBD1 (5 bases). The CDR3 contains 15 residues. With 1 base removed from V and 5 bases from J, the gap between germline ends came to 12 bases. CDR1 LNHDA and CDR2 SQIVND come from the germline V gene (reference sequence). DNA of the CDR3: TGTGCCAGTAGTATAGGGGGCGGTCAGGACAATGAGCAGTTCTTC. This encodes CASSIGGGQDNEQFF. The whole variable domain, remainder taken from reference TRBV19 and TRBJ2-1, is DGGITQSPKYLFRKEGQNVTLSCEQNLNHDAMYWYRQDPGQGLRLIYYSQIVNDFQKGDIAEGYSVSREKKESFPLTVTSAQKNPTAFYLCASSIGGGQDNEQFFGPGTRLTVL.

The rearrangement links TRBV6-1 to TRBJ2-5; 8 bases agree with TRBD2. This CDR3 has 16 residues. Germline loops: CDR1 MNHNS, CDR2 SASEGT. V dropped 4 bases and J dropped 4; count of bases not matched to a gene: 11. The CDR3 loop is CASSVGFAGGGETQYF. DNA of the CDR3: TGTGCCAGCAGTGTCGGATTTGCGGGAGGTGGAGAGACCCAGTACTTC.

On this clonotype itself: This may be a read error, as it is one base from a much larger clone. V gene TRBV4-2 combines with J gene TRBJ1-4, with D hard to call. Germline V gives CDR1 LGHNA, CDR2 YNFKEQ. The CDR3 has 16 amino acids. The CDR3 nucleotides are TGTGCCAGCAGCCAAGATCGCCATGCAACTAATGAAAAACTGGTTTTT. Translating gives CASSQDRHATNEKLVF.

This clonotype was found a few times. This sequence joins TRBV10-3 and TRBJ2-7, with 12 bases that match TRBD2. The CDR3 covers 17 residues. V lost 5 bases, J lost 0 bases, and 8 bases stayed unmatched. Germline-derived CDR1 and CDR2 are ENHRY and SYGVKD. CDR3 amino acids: CAISKTSGSRSSYEQYF. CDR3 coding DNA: TGTGCCATCAGTAAGACTAGCGGGAGCCGGAGCTCCTACGAGCAGTACTTC.

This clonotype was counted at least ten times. The CDR3 region is CASSPGTEYEQYF. The CDR3, as DNA: TGCGCCAGCAGCCCCGGGACAGAATACGAGCAGTACTTC. The chain recombines TRBV4-3 with TRBJ2-7, with 7 bases fitting TRBD1. J lost 4 bases, V lost 4 bases, and 4 bases had no gene match. The CDR3 is made up of 13 amino acids. Looked up from germline, CDR1 is LGHNA and CDR2 is YSLEER.

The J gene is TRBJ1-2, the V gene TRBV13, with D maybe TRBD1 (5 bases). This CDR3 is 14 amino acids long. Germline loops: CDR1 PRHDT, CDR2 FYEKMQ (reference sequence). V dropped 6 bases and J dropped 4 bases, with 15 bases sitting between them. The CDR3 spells CASRRSAGPYGYTF. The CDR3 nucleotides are TGTGCCAGCAGAAGAAGCGCGGGGCCCTATGGCTACACCTTC.

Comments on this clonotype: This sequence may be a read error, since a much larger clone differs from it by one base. In DNA, the CDR3 is TGTGCCAGCAGCCAAGATTGGCAGAGTCACATGAACACTGTAGCTTTCTTT. Protein: CASSQDWQSHMNTVAFF. This chain connects TRBV4-2 to TRBJ1-1; D is undetermined. The CDR3 is made up of 17 amino acids. Germline V gene data show CDR1 as LGHNA and CDR2 as YNFKEQ.

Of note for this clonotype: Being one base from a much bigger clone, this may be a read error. CDR3 amino acids: CASSQVSAEAFF. CDR3 sequence (DNA): TGTGCCAGCAGCCAAGTGAGCGCTGAAGCTTTCTTT. This rearrangement joins TRBV3-1 to TRBJ1-1; D gene unclear. Germline V CDR1 and CDR2: LGHDT, YNNKEL (reference sequence). The CDR3 loop spans 12 amino acids. Trimming stripped 1 base from V and 6 bases from J, with 6 bases between.

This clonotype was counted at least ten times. The CDR3 nucleotides read TGCAGTGCTAGAGGCGACAGGGAGCGCACAGATACGCAGTATTTT. It translates to CSARGDRERTDTQYF. The V gene is TRBV20-1, the J gene TRBJ2-3, with TRBD1 identical over 7 bases. Trimming cost V 1 base and J 1 base; bases outside gene matches: 5. Per germline, CDR1 DFQATT and CDR2 SNEGSKA (reference sequence). This CDR3 has 15 amino acids.

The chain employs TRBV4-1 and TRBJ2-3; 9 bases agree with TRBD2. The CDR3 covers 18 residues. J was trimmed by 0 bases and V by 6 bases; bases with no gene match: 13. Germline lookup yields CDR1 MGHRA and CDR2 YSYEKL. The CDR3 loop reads CASSQRREGLASTDTQYF. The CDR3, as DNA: TGCGCCAGCAGTCAACGGCGGGAGGGGTTGGCAAGCACAGATACGCAGTATTTT.

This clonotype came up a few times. The chain's CDR3 is CASSLISGRATKNIQYF. The CDR3 DNA is TGTGCCAGCAGCTTGATTAGCGGGAGGGCGACCAAAAACATTCAGTACTTC. The genes are TRBV7-2 and TRBJ2-4; TRBD2 matches 11 bases. CDR1 is SGHTA and CDR2 is FQGNSA in the germline V gene. CDR3 length equals 17 residues. Trimming cost V 3 bases and J 2 bases; bases outside gene matches: 6.

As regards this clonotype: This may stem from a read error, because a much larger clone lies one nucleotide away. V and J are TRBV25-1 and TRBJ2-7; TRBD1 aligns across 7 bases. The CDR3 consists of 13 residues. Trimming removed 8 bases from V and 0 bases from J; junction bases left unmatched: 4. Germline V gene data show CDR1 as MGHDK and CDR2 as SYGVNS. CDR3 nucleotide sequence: TGTGCCAGCTGGGGGACAGCCTCCTACGAGCAGTACTTC. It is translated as CASWGTASYEQYF.

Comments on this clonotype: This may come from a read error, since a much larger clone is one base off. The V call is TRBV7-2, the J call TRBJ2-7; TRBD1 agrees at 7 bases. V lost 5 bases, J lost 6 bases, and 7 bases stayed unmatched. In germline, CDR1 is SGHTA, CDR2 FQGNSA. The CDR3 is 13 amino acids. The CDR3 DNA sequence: TGTGCCAGCAGCCACGGGACAGTTTGCGAGCAGTACTTC. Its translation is CASSHGTVCEQYF.

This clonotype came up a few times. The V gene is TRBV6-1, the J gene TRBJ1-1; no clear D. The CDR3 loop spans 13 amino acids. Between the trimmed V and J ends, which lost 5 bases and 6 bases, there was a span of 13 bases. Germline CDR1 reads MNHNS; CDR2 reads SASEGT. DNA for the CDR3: TGTGCCAGCAGTAACAGCCTGAGCCCTGAAGCTTTCTTT. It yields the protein CASSNSLSPEAFF.

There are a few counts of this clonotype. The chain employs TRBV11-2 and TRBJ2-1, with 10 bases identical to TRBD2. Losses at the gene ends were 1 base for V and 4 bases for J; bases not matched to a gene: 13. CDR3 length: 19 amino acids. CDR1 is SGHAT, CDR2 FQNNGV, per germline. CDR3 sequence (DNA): TGTGCCAGCAGCTTAGCACGACCCGGGGAGCGGGGGGGGTACAATGAGCAGTTCTTC. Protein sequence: CASSLARPGERGGYNEQFF.